This note documents a single T cell receptor beta chain sequence. Its matching antigen is unknown. This entry is derived from a study of blood T cells in healthy people across ages. Study outcomes and limitations: Underestimates were what the diversity estimates from one million T cells were considered to be. Naive CD4+ cell counts and diversity both ran higher in long-lived than in aged donors.

Primers used in a second PCR of roughly 6 to 12 cycles were a sample-barcoded 5' primer and a J-beta primer mix. One entry per CDR3 protein results from TCRdb running MiXCR on the 5' RACE reads. The table lists more than 1.4 million distinct CDR3 sequences, 40% to 50% of them singletons. Between the trimmed V and J ends, which lost 0 bases and 6 bases, there was a span of 12 bases. This CDR3 region has 14 residues. In germline, CDR1 is MNHEY, CDR2 SMNVEV (reference sequence). The TCR sequence derives from a young woman in good health. Sequences were obtained from blood. The chain combines TRBV27 with TRBJ2-7; no clear D gene. The CDR3 region is CASSLSVVRSEQYF. CDR3 coding DNA: TGTGCCAGCAGTTTATCTGTCGTTAGGAGCGAGCAGTACTTC.